This T cell receptor beta chain was recorded in a study of blood T cell repertoires in COVID-19. For the study at large: The study drew acute and convalescent COVID-19 samples from the United States, Italy and Spain. T cells, B-cell-depleted T cells, or PBMCs supplied cDNA or gDNA.

This CDR3 has 16 residues. V was shortened by 5 bases and J by 2 bases, with 16 bases between the two germline ends. CDR1 and CDR2 from the germline V gene are SGHTA and FQGTGA. Authors' processing steps: Quantification of nucleated cells was approximated via reference gene primer amplification. The protocol was immunoSEQ multiplex PCR, while the TCRdb copy is restricted to in-frame clones and leaves out a portion. V, J and clone size were drawn from that table, and D and trimming were deduced from the DNA. The data show more than 200,000 clones, 81% seen once. The TCR originated in a woman over 75 with acute or convalescent COVID-19. The chain recombines TRBV7-3 with TRBJ2-1, with D possibly being TRBD1 (6 bases). The sequenced sample consisted of peripheral blood. CDR3 nucleotides: TGTGCCAGCAGCCAAACAGGGAGATCGACCTACAATGAGCAGTTCTTC. It specifies CASSQTGRSTYNEQFF.